This TCR beta chain was captured by sequencing in a study of cytomegalovirus exposure and HLA in healthy donors. Libraries were prepared by immunoSEQ multiplex PCR; TCRdb keeps only in-frame clonotypes and omits some of them. Counted here are fewer than 350,000 clones, around nine tenths occurring once; the ten biggest clones make up 0.92%. An approximately 130-subject validation cohort, separate from the approximately 720-subject first cohort, supplied the donors. Deletions cut 3 bases from V and 5 bases from J, with 16 bases between. CDR1 and CDR2 (germline): SGHTA, FQGNSA. The CDR3 loop spans 15 amino acids.

The sequenced material came from PBMCs. The chain recombines TRBV7-2 with TRBJ1-2, with D unresolved. This receptor was obtained from a woman between 18 and 29 years old in good health and CMV-seronegative. The CDR3 sequence: CASSLPPGALYGYTF. Written as DNA, the CDR3 is TGTGCCAGCAGCTTGCCACCGGGTGCCCTTTATGGCTACACCTTC.